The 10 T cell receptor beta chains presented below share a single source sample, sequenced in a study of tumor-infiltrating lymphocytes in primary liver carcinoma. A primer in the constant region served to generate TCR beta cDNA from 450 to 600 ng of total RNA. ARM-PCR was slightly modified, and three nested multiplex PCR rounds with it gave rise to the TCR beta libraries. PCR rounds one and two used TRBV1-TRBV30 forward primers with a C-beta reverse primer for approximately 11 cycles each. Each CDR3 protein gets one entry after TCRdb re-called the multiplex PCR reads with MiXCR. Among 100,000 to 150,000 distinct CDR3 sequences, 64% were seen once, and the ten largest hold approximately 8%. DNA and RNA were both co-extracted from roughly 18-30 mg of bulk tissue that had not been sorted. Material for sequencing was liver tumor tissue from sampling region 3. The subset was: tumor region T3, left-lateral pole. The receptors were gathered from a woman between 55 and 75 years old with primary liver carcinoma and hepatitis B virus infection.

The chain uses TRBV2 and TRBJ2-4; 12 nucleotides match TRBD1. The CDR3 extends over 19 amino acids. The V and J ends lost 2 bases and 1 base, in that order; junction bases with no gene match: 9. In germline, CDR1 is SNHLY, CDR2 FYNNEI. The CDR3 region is CASSESGTGGAWAKNIQYF. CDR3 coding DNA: TGTGCCAGCAGTGAATCCGGGACAGGGGGCGCCTGGGCCAAAAACATTCAGTACTTC.

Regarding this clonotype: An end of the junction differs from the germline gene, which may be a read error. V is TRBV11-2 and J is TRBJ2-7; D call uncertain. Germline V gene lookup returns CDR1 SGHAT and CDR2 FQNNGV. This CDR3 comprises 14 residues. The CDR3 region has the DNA TGTGTCAGCAGGATGGTAGGACCCTCCTATGAGCAGTACTTC. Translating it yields CVSRMVGPSYEQYF.

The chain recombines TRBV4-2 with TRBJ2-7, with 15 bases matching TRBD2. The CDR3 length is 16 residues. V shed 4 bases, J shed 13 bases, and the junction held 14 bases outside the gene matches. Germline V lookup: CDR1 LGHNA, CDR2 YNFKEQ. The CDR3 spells CASSLWTSGRVNDQYF. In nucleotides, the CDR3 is TGTGCCAGCAGCCTCTGGACTAGCGGGAGGGTCAACGACCAATACTTC.

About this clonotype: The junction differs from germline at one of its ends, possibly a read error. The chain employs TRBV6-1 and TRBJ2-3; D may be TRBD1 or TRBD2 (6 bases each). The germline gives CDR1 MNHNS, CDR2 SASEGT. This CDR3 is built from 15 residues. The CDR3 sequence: CVSGDGGFRTDTQYF. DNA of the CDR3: TGTGTCAGCGGTGACGGGGGCTTTCGTACAGATACGCAGTATTTT.

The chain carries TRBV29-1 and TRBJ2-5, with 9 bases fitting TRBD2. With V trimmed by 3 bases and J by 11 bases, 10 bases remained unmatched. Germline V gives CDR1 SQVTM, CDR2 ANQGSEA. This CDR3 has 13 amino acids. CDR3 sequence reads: CSVEGREREAQYF. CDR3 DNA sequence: TGCAGCGTTGAGGGGCGGGAGCGGGAGGCTCAGTACTTC.

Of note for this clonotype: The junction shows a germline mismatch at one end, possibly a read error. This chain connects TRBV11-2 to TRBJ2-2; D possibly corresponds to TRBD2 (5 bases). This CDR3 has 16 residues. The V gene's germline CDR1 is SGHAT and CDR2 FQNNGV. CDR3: CASSFQTGSNTGELLF. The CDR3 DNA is TGTGCCAGCAGCTTCCAGACGGGCTCTAACACCGGGGAGCTGCTTTTT. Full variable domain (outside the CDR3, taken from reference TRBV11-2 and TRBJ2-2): EAGVAQSPRYKIIEKRQSVAFWCNPISGHATLYWYQQILGQGPKLLIQFQNNGVVDDSQLPKDRFSAERLKGVDSTLKIQPAKLEDSAVYLCASSFQTGSNTGELLFGEGSRLTVL.

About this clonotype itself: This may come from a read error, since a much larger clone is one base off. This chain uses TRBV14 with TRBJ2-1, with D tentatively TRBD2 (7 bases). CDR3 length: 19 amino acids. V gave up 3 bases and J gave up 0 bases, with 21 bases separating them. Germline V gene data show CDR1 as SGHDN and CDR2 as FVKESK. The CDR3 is CASSQRGGGTQFSYNEQFF. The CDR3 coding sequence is TGTGCCAGCAGCCAGAGAGGGGGGGGTACACAGTTCTCCTACAATGAGCAGTTCTTC.

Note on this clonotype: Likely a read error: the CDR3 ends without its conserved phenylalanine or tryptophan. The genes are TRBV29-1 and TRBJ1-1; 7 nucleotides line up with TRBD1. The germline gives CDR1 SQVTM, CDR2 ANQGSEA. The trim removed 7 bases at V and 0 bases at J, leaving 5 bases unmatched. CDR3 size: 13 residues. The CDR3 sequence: CSARGDLNTEAFI. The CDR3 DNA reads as TGCAGCGCCAGGGGGGATTTGAACACTGAAGCTTTCATT.

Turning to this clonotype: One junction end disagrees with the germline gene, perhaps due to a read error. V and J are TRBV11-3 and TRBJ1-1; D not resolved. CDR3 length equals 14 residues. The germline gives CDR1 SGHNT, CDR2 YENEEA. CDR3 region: CGSSQDGLNTEALF. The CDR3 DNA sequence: TGTGGCAGCAGCCAGGACGGCCTGAACACTGAAGCTCTCTTT. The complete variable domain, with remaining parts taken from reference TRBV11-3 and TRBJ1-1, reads EAGVVQSPRYKIIEKKQPVAFWCNPISGHNTLYWYLQNLGQGPELLIRYENEEAVDDSQLPKDRFSAERLKGVDSTLKIQPAELGDSAVYLCGSSQDGLNTEALFGQGTRLTVV.

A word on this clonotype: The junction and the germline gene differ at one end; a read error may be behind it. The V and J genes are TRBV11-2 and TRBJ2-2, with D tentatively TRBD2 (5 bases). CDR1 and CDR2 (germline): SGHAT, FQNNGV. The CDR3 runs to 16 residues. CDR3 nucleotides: TGTGCCAGCAGCTTCCTAGTGGGAGTGAGTACCGGGGAGCTTTTTTTT. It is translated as CASSFLVGVSTGELFF.